This note documents a single TCR beta chain sequence. Its antigen is not identified. The V gene's germline CDR1 is SGHTA and CDR2 FQGNSA. V lost 1 base, J lost 0 bases, and 8 bases stayed unmatched. The CDR3 runs to 17 residues. The entry originates in a study of T cells after yellow fever vaccination. The study, taken as a whole, reports: Reappearance after the booster was observed for most primary-vaccination clones (96% CD4, about 86% CD8). Researchers report a weaker secondary response that nonetheless peaked faster, day 5 versus 15. Abundant bulk-derived clonotypes could contaminate FACS-sorted repertoires.

5'RACE template switching generated TCR cDNA, adding a universal primer site and UMIs. One entry per CDR3 protein results from TCRdb running MiXCR on the 5' RACE reads. The sample shows around 160,000 distinct CDR3 sequences, about 7% of them seen only once. The sequenced sample was CD4+ T cells sorted from PBMCs, obtained 5 to 6 days after the first yellow fever vaccination. The chain employs TRBV7-2 and TRBJ1-2; TRBD1 aligns across 7 bases. The TCR sequence derives from a man aged 18 to 30 who received the YFV17D yellow fever vaccine. CDR3 nucleotides: TGTGCCAGCAGCTTAGTACAGACAGGGAGAGCTAACTATGGCTACACCTTC. Residues: CASSLVQTGRANYGYTF.